This T cell receptor beta chain was recovered during a study of T cells in women clearing cervical HPV infection. V lost 6 bases and J lost 2, with 20 bases in between. CDR1 and CDR2 from the germline V gene are LNHDA and SQIVND (reference sequence). This CDR3 region has 16 residues. For this clone: The missing CDR3 end, 3 residues past where the read stops, is filled in from the germline J gene.

All donors had a single incident cervical HPV16 infection, not prevalent. Dot-blot hybridization genotyped cervical HPV amplified with MY09/MY11 PCR. The data were produced by immunoSEQ multiplex PCR, yet TCRdb's version contains in-frame clones alone and is incomplete. The sample data list about 30,000 clones. Material for sequencing was blood buffy coat. The TCR comes from a woman aged 18-70 years with a cervical HPV16 infection that either progressed to CIN3+ or cleared (not recorded which). The gene calls are TRBV19 and TRBJ2-7; maybe TRBD1 (6 bases). The CDR3 bases that were read are TGTGCCAGTAGAAAAAGGGGGAGTAGCAAGACCTACGAG. Translation: CASRKRGSSKTYE. The CDR3 in its entirety is CASRKRGSSKTYEQYF.